A selection of T cell receptor beta chains follows, all from one sample in a study of blood T cell repertoires in COVID-19. Here immunoSEQ multiplex PCR was the method, and the copy in TCRdb shows in-frame clones only, minus some. Among over 300,000 clones listed, roughly 82% were seen once. Sequencing was carried out using peripheral blood. Source of these receptors: a woman in her forties or fifties with acute or convalescent COVID-19. Each CDR3 is given with its conserved first and last residue. For some rows the clone size is stated as once, few or many, or as a class when expanded; others skip it.

v_gene,len,j_gene,abundance,CDR3aa
TRBV29-1,14,TRBJ1-2,.,CSVIPSKGDYGYTF
TRBV19,16,TRBJ2-1,.,CASSIETSGRWGEQFF
TRBV5-1,15,TRBJ2-3,.,CASSLGARRTDTQYF
TRBV5-1,13,TRBJ1-4,.,CASSPAGAEKLFF
TRBV5-4,15,TRBJ2-5,once,CASNRKRDTKETQYF
TRBV18,13,TRBJ2-7,.,CASSPGQSYEQYF
TRBV5-1,15,TRBJ1-4,.,CASSSSGQGNEKLFF
TRBV5-6,14,TRBJ2-3,once,CASSQGQLTDTQYF
TRBV7-8,13,TRBJ1-1,.,CASSLGPRTEAFF
TRBV18,16,TRBJ1-2,.,CASSQNTRTGDYGYTF
TRBV29-1,14,TRBJ2-1,.,CSVEYASSYNEQFF
TRBV7-2,13,TRBJ1-1,.,CASSLGQNTEAFF
TRBV5-1,15,TRBJ1-1,.,CASSFLGGGDTEAFF
TRBV20-1,11,TRBJ2-7,.,CSAAGQGLPYF
TRBV5-1,17,TRBJ2-3,.,CASSLAPLAGPADTQYF
TRBV19,15,TRBJ2-1,.,CASSIWGRIGDEQFF
TRBV2,13,TRBJ1-1,.,CASSEGLNTEAFF
TRBV28,17,TRBJ2-3,.,CASSSLGLAGPTDTQYF
TRBV5-8,9,TRBJ1-1,.,CAIQGAAFF
TRBV4-2,15,TRBJ2-2,.,CASSLDKVNTGELFF
TRBV2,15,TRBJ1-6,.,CASRADRGGNSPLHF
TRBV6-5,14,TRBJ1-6,.,CASTPGLMNSPLHF
TRBV4-1,15,TRBJ1-6,.,CASSRGITYNSPLHF
TRBV27,14,TRBJ1-1,.,CASSLRGRLTEAFF
TRBV7-2,15,TRBJ1-1,.,CASSLFGQGNTEAFF
TRBV7-9,11,TRBJ2-3,few,CASSLDNTQYF
TRBV9,14,.,.,CASSVEGTGATQYF
TRBV19,16,TRBJ2-3,few,CASSILGGRVTDTQYF
TRBV4-2,16,TRBJ2-7,.,CASSQDMASENYEQYF
TRBV5-1,15,TRBJ2-1,.,CASSLGASGLNEQFF
TRBV19,14,TRBJ1-3,.,CASTLEGSGNTIYF
TRBV29-1,13,TRBJ2-7,.,CSVERQGTHEQYF
TRBV2,12,TRBJ2-3,.,CASSPPVDTQYF
TRBV24-1,14,TRBJ2-1,.,CATSRQGAYNEQFF
TRBV30,13,TRBJ1-2,.,CAWSPGQGWVYTF